These T cell receptor beta chains were read from a single sample in a study of shared clonotypes between healthy human individuals. Some clones are missing from TCRdb's copy, which holds only in-frame ones; the method was immunoSEQ multiplex PCR. The sample lists about 1.5 million clones; nearly 99% were seen once. Material for sequencing was naive CD4+ T cells sorted from blood. All receptors come from a man aged 25-45 years in good health. The CDR3 runs from the conserved cysteine through the conserved F or W. The order of the fields is J gene, V gene, D gene, clone size, CDR3 protein, CDR3 DNA. The D gene is left open where the match is weak. Only part of the rows carry a size: once, few, many, or a class if the clone is expanded.

j_call: TRBJ2-4
v_call: TRBV2
d_call: .
clone_size: .
cdr3_aa: CASSVEGSLYF
cdr3_nt: TGTGCCAGCAGTGTCGAAGGGAGCCTTTACTTC

j_call: TRBJ2-6
v_call: TRBV5-1
d_call: .
clone_size: .
cdr3_aa: CASSSGTLGANVLTF
cdr3_nt: TGCGCCAGCAGTTCCGGGACACTTGGGGCCAACGTCCTGACTTTC

j_call: TRBJ2-1
v_call: TRBV4-1
d_call: .
clone_size: .
cdr3_aa: CASSPPLRVVGEQFF
cdr3_nt: TGCGCCAGCAGCCCCCCACTCAGGGTGGTGGGTGAGCAGTTCTTC

j_call: TRBJ2-2
v_call: TRBV7-8
d_call: TRBD2
clone_size: .
cdr3_aa: CASSSGLAGGNTGELFF
cdr3_nt: TGTGCCAGCAGCTCCGGACTAGCGGGGGGGAACACCGGGGAGCTGTTTTTT

j_call: TRBJ2-3
v_call: TRBV9
d_call: .
clone_size: .
cdr3_aa: CASSSRVSPDTQYF
cdr3_nt: TGTGCCAGCAGTTCCAGGGTCTCCCCAGATACGCAGTATTTT

j_call: TRBJ2-5
v_call: TRBV29-1
d_call: .
clone_size: .
cdr3_aa: CSGGRQETQYF
cdr3_nt: TGCAGCGGTGGGAGACAAGAGACCCAGTACTTC

j_call: TRBJ2-2
v_call: TRBV27
d_call: TRBD1
clone_size: .
cdr3_aa: CASSLGTGRGVWELFF
cdr3_nt: TGTGCCAGCAGTCTAGGGACAGGGCGTGGAGTGTGGGAGCTGTTTTTT

j_call: TRBJ2-7
v_call: TRBV5-1
d_call: .
clone_size: .
cdr3_aa: CASSLAAGDISSYEQYF
cdr3_nt: TGCGCCAGCAGCTTAGCGGCAGGGGATATTAGTTCCTACGAGCAGTACTTC

j_call: TRBJ2-7
v_call: TRBV11-2
d_call: TRBD1
clone_size: .
cdr3_aa: CASSYNRGSSYEQYF
cdr3_nt: TGTGCCAGCAGCTACAACAGGGGTTCCTCCTACGAGCAGTACTTC

j_call: TRBJ1-1
v_call: TRBV27
d_call: TRBD1
clone_size: .
cdr3_aa: CASKIRGTGSKYGEAFF
cdr3_nt: TGTGCCAGCAAAATTAGGGGGACAGGGTCGAAATATGGTGAAGCTTTCTTT

j_call: TRBJ1-1
v_call: TRBV20-1
d_call: .
clone_size: .
cdr3_aa: CSARANTEAFF
cdr3_nt: TGCAGTGCTAGAGCCAACACTGAAGCTTTCTTT

j_call: TRBJ2-1
v_call: TRBV4-1
d_call: TRBD2
clone_size: .
cdr3_aa: CASSQDFAPSGRSGEQFF
cdr3_nt: TGCGCCAGCAGCCAAGATTTTGCACCTAGCGGGAGATCCGGTGAGCAGTTCTTC

j_call: TRBJ2-3
v_call: TRBV7-3
d_call: TRBD2
clone_size: .
cdr3_aa: CASSKLAGSTDTQYF
cdr3_nt: TGTGCCAGCAGCAAGCTAGCGGGAAGCACGGATACGCAGTATTTT

j_call: TRBJ2-2
v_call: TRBV11-2
d_call: TRBD1
clone_size: .
cdr3_aa: CASSLTGANTGELFF
cdr3_nt: TGTGCCAGCAGCCTGACAGGGGCGAACACCGGGGAGCTGTTTTTT

j_call: TRBJ2-1
v_call: TRBV6-1
d_call: .
clone_size: .
cdr3_aa: CASRTSGGRGEQFF
cdr3_nt: TGTGCCAGCAGAACTTCTGGGGGCCGAGGTGAGCAGTTCTTC

j_call: TRBJ2-7
v_call: TRBV18
d_call: .
clone_size: .
cdr3_aa: CASSPVFSYEQYF
cdr3_nt: TGTGCCAGCTCACCAGTTTTCTCCTACGAGCAGTACTTC

j_call: TRBJ2-4
v_call: TRBV29-1
d_call: .
clone_size: .
cdr3_aa: CSVAAIAKNIQYF
cdr3_nt: TGCAGCGTTGCTGCCATAGCCAAAAACATTCAGTACTTC

j_call: TRBJ2-1
v_call: TRBV18
d_call: .
clone_size: .
cdr3_aa: CASSPFDRTLVNEQFF
cdr3_nt: TGTGCCAGCTCACCTTTTGACCGTACTCTTGTCAATGAGCAGTTCTTC

j_call: TRBJ2-2
v_call: TRBV5-1
d_call: TRBD1
clone_size: .
cdr3_aa: CASSSPKTGVAGELFF
cdr3_nt: TGCGCCAGCAGCTCCCCCAAAACAGGGGTGGCCGGGGAGCTGTTTTTT

j_call: TRBJ2-5
v_call: TRBV6-6
d_call: TRBD1
clone_size: .
cdr3_aa: CASRRTGGLETQYF
cdr3_nt: TGTGCCAGCAGACGGACAGGGGGTTTGGAGACCCAGTACTTC

j_call: TRBJ2-6
v_call: TRBV5-1
d_call: .
clone_size: .
cdr3_aa: CASSQSSGANVLTF
cdr3_nt: TGCGCCAGCAGCCAGAGCTCTGGGGCCAACGTCCTGACTTTC

j_call: TRBJ2-2
v_call: TRBV5-4
d_call: .
clone_size: .
cdr3_aa: CASSPHRPGELFF
cdr3_nt: TGTGCCAGCAGCCCCCACAGGCCCGGGGAGCTGTTTTTT

j_call: TRBJ2-6
v_call: TRBV2
d_call: TRBD1
clone_size: .
cdr3_aa: CASSERWGQAGGPGANVLTF
cdr3_nt: TGTGCCAGCAGTGAGCGGTGGGGACAGGCTGGGGGGCCTGGGGCCAACGTCCTGACTTTC

j_call: TRBJ1-5
v_call: TRBV19
d_call: .
clone_size: .
cdr3_aa: CASSVTGTLIPNQPQHF
cdr3_nt: TGTGCCAGTAGTGTTACCGGGACCCTAATCCCCAATCAGCCCCAGCATTTT

j_call: TRBJ2-5
v_call: TRBV7-9
d_call: .
clone_size: .
cdr3_aa: CASSSGEYQETQYF
cdr3_nt: TGTGCCAGCAGCTCGGGGGAGTACCAAGAGACCCAGTACTTC

j_call: TRBJ2-2
v_call: TRBV15
d_call: TRBD2
clone_size: .
cdr3_aa: CATSRPPSGRVTGELFF
cdr3_nt: TGTGCCACCAGCAGACCCCCTAGCGGGAGGGTTACCGGGGAGCTGTTTTTT

j_call: TRBJ1-2
v_call: TRBV9
d_call: .
clone_size: .
cdr3_aa: CASSAADSDYGYTF
cdr3_nt: TGTGCCAGCAGCGCAGCAGACAGCGACTATGGCTACACCTTC

j_call: TRBJ1-1
v_call: TRBV9
d_call: TRBD1
clone_size: .
cdr3_aa: CASSPTTGGNTEAFF
cdr3_nt: TGTGCCAGCAGCCCCACGACAGGGGGAAACACTGAAGCTTTCTTT

j_call: TRBJ2-5
v_call: TRBV9
d_call: TRBD2
clone_size: .
cdr3_aa: CASSVTSGQETQYF
cdr3_nt: TGTGCCAGCAGCGTTACTAGCGGCCAAGAGACCCAGTACTTC

j_call: TRBJ2-7
v_call: TRBV27
d_call: .
clone_size: .
cdr3_aa: CASSSTPSARSYEQYF
cdr3_nt: TGTGCCAGCAGTTCCACCCCCAGCGCGAGATCCTACGAGCAGTACTTC

j_call: TRBJ2-1
v_call: TRBV6-6
d_call: TRBD2
clone_size: .
cdr3_aa: CASSYAGGPANEQFF
cdr3_nt: TGTGCCAGCAGTTACGCGGGAGGGCCCGCCAATGAGCAGTTCTTC

j_call: TRBJ2-2
v_call: TRBV28
d_call: .
clone_size: .
cdr3_aa: CVSQPANTGELFF
cdr3_nt: TGTGTTTCACAACCAGCGAACACCGGGGAGCTGTTTTTT

j_call: TRBJ1-3
v_call: TRBV2
d_call: .
clone_size: once
cdr3_aa: CAIDRSSGNTIYF
cdr3_nt: TGTGCCATCGACAGGAGCTCTGGAAACACCATATATTTT

j_call: TRBJ1-5
v_call: TRBV28
d_call: TRBD1
clone_size: .
cdr3_aa: CASLGGFWYSNQPQHF
cdr3_nt: TGTGCCAGCTTAGGGGGCTTTTGGTATAGCAATCAGCCCCAGCATTTT

j_call: TRBJ2-1
v_call: TRBV19
d_call: .
clone_size: .
cdr3_aa: CASSIAPISSSYNEQFF
cdr3_nt: TGTGCCAGTAGTATAGCCCCGATCTCGAGCTCCTACAATGAGCAGTTCTTC